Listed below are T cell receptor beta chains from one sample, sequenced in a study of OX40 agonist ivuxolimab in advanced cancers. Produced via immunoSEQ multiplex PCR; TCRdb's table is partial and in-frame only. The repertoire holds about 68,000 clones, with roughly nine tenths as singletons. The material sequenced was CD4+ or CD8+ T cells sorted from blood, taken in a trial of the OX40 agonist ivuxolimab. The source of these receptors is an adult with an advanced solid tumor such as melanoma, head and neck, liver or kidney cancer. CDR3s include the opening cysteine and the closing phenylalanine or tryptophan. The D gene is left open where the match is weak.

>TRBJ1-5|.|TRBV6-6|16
CASKSGSGTTYQPQHF
TGTGCCAGCAAGAGCGGGTCAGGGACAACTTATCAGCCCCAGCATTTT
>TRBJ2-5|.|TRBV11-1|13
CASSFSWRETQYF
TGTGCCAGCAGCTTCTCTTGGAGAGAGACCCAGTACTTC
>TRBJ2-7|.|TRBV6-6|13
CASSRTGPYEQYF
TGTGCCAGCAGCCGGACGGGGCCCTACGAGCAGTACTTC
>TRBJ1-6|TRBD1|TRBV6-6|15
CASSPGQSQNSPLHF
TGTGCCAGCAGTCCGGGACAGTCTCAAAATTCACCCCTCCACTTT
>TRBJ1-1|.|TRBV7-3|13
CASSAAPGTEAFF
TGTGCCAGCAGCGCGGCCCCGGGCACTGAAGCTTTCTTT
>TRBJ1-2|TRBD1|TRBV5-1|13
CASSRDREYGYTF
TGCGCCAGCAGCCGAGACAGGGAATATGGCTACACCTTC
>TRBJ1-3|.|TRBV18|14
CASSPTVSGNTIYF
TGTGCCAGCTCACCAACGGTTTCTGGAAACACCATATATTTT
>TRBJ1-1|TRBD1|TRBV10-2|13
CASSEPGQREAFF
TGCGCCAGCAGTGAGCCGGGACAGAGGGAAGCTTTCTTT
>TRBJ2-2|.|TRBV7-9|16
CASSWGQGANTGELFF
TGTGCCAGCAGCTGGGGACAAGGTGCGAACACCGGGGAGCTGTTTTTT
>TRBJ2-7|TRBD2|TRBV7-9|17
CASSNHNRLAGVHEQYF
TGTGCCAGCAGCAACCATAATCGACTAGCGGGAGTCCACGAGCAGTACTTC
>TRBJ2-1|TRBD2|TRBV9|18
CASSAPWVAGGSYNEQFF
TGTGCCAGCAGCGCCCCCTGGGTAGCGGGAGGTTCCTACAATGAGCAGTTCTTC
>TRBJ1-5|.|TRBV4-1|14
CASSHQGSNQPQHF
TGCGCCAGCAGCCATCAGGGAAGCAATCAGCCCCAGCATTTT
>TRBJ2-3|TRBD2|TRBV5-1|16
CASSGGLAGGTDTQYF
TGCGCCAGCAGCGGGGGACTAGCGGGAGGTACAGATACGCAGTATTTT
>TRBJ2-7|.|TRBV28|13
CASSLLKTYEQYF
TGTGCCAGCAGTTTATTAAAAACCTACGAGCAGTACTTC